This TCR beta chain was obtained from a study of blood T cell repertoires in COVID-19. Study-level information: Acute-phase and convalescent COVID-19 samples originated in the United States, Italy and Spain.

The CDR3 covers 14 residues. V lost 5 bases to trimming and J lost 6 bases, with 14 bases between them. Germline CDR1 is LNHDA and CDR2 is SQIVND (reference sequence). Original handling: Amplification with reference gene primers provided the estimates of nucleated cell counts. Sequencing used immunoSEQ multiplex PCR; TCRdb keeps in-frame clones, though not all of them. V, J and clone size were drawn from that table, and D and trimming were deduced from the DNA. Of roughly 31,000 clones listed, 85% to 90% are singletons. Sample: peripheral blood. V is TRBV19 and J is TRBJ1-5; D is possibly TRBD1 (5 bases). The receptor was isolated from a man aged 55 to 70 with active COVID-19. This CDR3 is CASSEGATSQPQHF. The CDR3 nucleotides are TGTGCCAGTAGTGAAGGGGCCACGAGTCAGCCCCAGCATTTT.